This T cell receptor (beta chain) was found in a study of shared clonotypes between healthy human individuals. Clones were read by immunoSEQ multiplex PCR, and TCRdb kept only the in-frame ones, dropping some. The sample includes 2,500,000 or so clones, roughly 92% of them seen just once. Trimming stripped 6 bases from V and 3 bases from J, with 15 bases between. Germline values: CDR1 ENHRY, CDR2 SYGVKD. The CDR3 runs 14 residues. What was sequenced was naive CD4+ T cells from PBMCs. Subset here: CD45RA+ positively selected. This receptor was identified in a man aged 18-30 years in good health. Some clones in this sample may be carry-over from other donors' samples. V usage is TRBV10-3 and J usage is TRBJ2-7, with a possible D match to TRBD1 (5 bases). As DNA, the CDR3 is TGTGCCATCAGCCCAGGGTCCTCGGACTACGAGCAGTACTTC. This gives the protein CAISPGSSDYEQYF.